This TCR beta chain was documented in a study of blood T cells in healthy people across ages. Study conclusions and caveats: A roughly linear age-dependent decrease characterized TCR beta diversity per million T cells. A greater number of naive CD4+ cells and higher diversity distinguished long-lived donors from aged donors.

V lost 4 bases, J lost 12 bases, and 24 bases lay in between. CDR1 is SQVTM and CDR2 is ANQGSEA in the germline V gene. CDR3 length: 14 amino acids. For the second PCR, which ran for about 6 to 11 cycles, a sample-barcoded 5' primer and a J-beta primer mix were used. TCRdb analysed the 5' RACE reads with MiXCR anew, one entry per CDR3 protein. The table includes roughly 800,000 distinct CDR3 sequences, roughly 60% detected once. This clonotype showed up just once. Its antigen is unknown. The origin of this receptor is a man aged 25-45 years in good health. The rearrangement links TRBV29-1 to TRBJ1-2; D is perhaps TRBD1 (5 bases). The source material was blood. The CDR3 protein is CSVGTARTPFENTF. The CDR3 DNA sequence: TGCAGCGTTGGAACCGCCAGGACACCCTTTGAGAACACCTTC.